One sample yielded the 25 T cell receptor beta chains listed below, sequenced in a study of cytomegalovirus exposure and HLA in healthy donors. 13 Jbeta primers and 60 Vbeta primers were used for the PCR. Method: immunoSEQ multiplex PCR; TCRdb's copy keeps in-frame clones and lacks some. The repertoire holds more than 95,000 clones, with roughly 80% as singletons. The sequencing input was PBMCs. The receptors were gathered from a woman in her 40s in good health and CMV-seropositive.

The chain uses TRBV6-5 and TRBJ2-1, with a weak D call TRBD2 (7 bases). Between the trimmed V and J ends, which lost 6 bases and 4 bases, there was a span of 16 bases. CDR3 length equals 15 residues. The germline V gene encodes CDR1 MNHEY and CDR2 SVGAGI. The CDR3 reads CASRSSGGGYNEQFF. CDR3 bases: TGTGCCAGCAGATCTAGCGGAGGGGGATACAATGAGCAGTTCTTC.

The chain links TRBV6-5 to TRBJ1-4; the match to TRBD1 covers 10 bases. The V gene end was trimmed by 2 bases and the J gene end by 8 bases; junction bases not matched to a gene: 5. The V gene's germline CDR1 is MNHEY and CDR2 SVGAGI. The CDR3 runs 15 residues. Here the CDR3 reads CASSYRDRGREKLFF. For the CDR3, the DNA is TGTGCCAGCAGTTACCGGGACAGGGGTAGGGAAAAACTGTTTTTT.

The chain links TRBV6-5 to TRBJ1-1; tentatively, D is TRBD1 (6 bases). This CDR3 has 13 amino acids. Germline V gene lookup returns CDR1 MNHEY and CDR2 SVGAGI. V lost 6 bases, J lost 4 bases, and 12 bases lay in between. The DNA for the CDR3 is TGTGCCAGCAGGCAGATGGACAGCACTGAAGCTTTCTTT. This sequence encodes CASRQMDSTEAFF.

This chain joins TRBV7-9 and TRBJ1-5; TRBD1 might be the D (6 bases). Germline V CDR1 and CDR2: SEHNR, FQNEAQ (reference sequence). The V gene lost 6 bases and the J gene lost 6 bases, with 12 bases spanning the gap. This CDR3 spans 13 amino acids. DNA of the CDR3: TGTGCCAGCAGTCCAGGGGAGCCTCAGCCCCAGCATTTT. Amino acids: CASSPGEPQPQHF.

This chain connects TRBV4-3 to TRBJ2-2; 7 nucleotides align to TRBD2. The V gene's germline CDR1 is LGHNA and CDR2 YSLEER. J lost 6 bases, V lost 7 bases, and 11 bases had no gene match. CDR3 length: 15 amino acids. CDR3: CASTNLGGGAGELFF. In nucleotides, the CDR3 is TGCGCCAGCACCAACCTTGGTGGGGGGGCCGGGGAGCTGTTTTTT.

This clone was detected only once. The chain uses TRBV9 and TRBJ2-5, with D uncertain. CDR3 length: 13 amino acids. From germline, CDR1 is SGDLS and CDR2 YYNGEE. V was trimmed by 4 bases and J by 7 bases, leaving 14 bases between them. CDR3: CASSTQDPGTQYF. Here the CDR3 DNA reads TGTGCCAGCAGCACCCAAGACCCGGGGACCCAGTACTTC.

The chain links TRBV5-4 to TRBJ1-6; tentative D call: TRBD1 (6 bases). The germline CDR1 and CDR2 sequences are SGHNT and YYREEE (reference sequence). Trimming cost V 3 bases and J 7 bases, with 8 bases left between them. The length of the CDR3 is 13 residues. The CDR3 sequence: CASSWTVNSPLHF. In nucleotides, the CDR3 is TGTGCCAGCAGCTGGACAGTAAATTCACCCCTCCACTTT.

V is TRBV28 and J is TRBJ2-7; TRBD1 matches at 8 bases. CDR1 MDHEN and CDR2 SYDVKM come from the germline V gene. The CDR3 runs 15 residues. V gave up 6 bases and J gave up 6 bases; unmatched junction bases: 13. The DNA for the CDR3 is TGTGCCAGCAGAGACAGGGGAAAGTATTGGGGCGAGCAGTACTTC. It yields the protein CASRDRGKYWGEQYF.

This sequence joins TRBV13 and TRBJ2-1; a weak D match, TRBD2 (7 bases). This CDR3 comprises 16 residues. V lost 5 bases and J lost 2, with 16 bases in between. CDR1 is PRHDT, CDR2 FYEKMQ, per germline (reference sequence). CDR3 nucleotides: TGTGCCAGCAGCCCCCGGTCGGGGGGCGCCTACAATGAGCAGTTCTTC. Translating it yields CASSPRSGGAYNEQFF. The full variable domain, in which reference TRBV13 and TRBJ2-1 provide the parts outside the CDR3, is AAGVIQSPRHLIKEKRETATLKCYPIPRHDTVYWYQQGPGQDPQFLISFYEKMQSDKGSIPDRFSAQQFSDYHSELNMSSLELGDSALYFCASSPRSGGAYNEQFFGPGTRLTVL.

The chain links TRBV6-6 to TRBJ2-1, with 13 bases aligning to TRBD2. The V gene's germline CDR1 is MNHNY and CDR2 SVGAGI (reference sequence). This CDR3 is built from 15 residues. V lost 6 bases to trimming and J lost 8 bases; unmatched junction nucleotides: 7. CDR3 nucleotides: TGTGCCAGCAGCCCCACTAGCGGGAGGGTGTATGAGCAGTTCTTC. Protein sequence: CASSPTSGRVYEQFF.

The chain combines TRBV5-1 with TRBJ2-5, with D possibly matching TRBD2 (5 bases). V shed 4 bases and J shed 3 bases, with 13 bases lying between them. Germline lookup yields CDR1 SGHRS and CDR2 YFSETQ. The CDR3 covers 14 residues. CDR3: CASSVDSPEETQYF. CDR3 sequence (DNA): TGCGCCAGCAGCGTGGACTCCCCCGAAGAGACCCAGTACTTC.

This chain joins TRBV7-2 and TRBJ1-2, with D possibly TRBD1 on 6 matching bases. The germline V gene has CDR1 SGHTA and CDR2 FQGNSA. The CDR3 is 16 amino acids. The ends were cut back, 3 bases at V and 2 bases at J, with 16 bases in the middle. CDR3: CASSFGGTSKNYGYTF. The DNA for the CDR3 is TGTGCCAGCAGCTTTGGTGGGACAAGCAAGAACTATGGCTACACCTTC.

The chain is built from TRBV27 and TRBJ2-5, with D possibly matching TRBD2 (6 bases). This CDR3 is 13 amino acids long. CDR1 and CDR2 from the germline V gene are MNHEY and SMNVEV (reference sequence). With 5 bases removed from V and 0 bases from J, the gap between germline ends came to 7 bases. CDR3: CASSGDYQETQYF. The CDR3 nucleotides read TGTGCCAGCAGTGGGGACTACCAAGAGACCCAGTACTTC.

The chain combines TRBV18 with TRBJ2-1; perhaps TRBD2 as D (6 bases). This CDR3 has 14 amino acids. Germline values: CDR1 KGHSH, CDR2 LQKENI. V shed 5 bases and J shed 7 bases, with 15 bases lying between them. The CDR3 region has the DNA TGTGCCAGCTCAGGGACTCCTCCTATGAATGAGCAGTTCTTC. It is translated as CASSGTPPMNEQFF.

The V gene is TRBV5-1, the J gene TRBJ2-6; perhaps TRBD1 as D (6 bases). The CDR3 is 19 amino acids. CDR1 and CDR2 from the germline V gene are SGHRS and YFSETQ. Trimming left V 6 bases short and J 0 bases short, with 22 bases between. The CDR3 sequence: CASKRTLGGVDSGANVLTF. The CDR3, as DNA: TGCGCCAGCAAGAGGACTTTAGGGGGTGTTGACTCTGGGGCCAACGTCCTGACTTTC.

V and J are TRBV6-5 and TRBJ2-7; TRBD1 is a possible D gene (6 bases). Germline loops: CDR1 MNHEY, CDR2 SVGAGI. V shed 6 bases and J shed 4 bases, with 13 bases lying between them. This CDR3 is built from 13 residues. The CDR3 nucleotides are TGTGCCAGCAGACAGGGTGCCGGATACGAGCAGTACTTC. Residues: CASRQGAGYEQYF.

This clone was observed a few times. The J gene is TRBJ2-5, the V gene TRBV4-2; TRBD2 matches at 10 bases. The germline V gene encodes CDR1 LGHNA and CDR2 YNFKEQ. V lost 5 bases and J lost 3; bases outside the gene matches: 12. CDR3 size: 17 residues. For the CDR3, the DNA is TGTGCCAGCAGCACGAGAGGAGGGCTAGCGGGAGAAGAGACCCAGTACTTC. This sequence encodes CASSTRGGLAGEETQYF.

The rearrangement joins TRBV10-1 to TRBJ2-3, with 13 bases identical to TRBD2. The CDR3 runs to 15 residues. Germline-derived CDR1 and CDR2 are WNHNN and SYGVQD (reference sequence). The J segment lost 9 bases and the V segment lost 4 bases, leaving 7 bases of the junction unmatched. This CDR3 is CASSGTSGGEGTQYF. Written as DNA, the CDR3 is TGCGCCAGCAGTGGAACTAGCGGGGGGGAAGGAACGCAGTATTTT.

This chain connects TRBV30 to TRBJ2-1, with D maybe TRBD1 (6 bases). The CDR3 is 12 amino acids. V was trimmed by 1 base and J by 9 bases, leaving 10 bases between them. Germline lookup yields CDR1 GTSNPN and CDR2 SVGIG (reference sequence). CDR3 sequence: CAWSAGTTEQFF. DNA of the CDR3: TGTGCCTGGAGTGCCGGGACAACTGAGCAGTTCTTC.

This CDR3 reads CASSTYGTSTDTQYF. The DNA for the CDR3 is TGTGCCAGCAGCACCTATGGGACTTCAACAGATACGCAGTATTTT. J is TRBJ2-3 and V is TRBV7-3; D perhaps matches TRBD2 (6 bases). The V gene's germline CDR1 is SGHTA and CDR2 FQGTGA. The CDR3 has 15 residues. V gave up 5 bases and J gave up 3 bases, with 15 bases separating them.

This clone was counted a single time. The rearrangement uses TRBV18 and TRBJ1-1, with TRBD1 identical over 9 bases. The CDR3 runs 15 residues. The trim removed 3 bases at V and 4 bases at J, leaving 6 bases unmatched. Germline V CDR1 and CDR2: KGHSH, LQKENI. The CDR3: CASSPAGTGSTEAFF. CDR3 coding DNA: TGTGCCAGCTCACCCGCCGGGACAGGGTCCACTGAAGCTTTCTTT.

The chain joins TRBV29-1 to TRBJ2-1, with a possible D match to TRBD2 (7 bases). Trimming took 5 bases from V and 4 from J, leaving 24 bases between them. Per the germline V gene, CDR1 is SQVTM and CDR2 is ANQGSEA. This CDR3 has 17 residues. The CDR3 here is CSVPGRGGASRYNEQFF. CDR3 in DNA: TGCAGCGTTCCGGGGAGGGGGGGCGCTTCGAGGTACAATGAGCAGTTCTTC.

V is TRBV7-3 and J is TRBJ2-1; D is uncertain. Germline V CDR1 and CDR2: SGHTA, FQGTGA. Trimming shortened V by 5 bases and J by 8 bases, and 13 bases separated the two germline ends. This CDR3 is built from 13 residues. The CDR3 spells CASSPRALDEQFF. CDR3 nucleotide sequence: TGTGCCAGCAGCCCTAGAGCGCTCGATGAGCAGTTCTTC. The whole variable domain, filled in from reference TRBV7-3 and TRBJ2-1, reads GAGVSQTPSNKVTEKGKYVELRCDPISGHTALYWYRQSLGQGPEFLIYFQGTGAADDSGLPNDRFFAVRPEGSVSTLKIQRTERGDSAVYLCASSPRALDEQFFGPGTRLTVL.

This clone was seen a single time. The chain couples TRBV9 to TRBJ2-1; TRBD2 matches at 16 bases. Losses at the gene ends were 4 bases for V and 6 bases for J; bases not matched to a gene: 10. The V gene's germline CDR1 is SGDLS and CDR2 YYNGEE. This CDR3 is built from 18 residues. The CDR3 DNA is TGTGCCAGCAGCTTATACGGGACTAGCGGGAGGGCCGGCAATGAGCAGTTCTTC. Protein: CASSLYGTSGRAGNEQFF.

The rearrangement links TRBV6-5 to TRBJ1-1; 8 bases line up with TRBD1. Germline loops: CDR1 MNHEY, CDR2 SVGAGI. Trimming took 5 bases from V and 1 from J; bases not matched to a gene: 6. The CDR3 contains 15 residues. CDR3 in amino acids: CASSPPTGGNTEAFF. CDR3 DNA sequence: TGTGCCAGCAGTCCGCCCACAGGGGGGAACACTGAAGCTTTCTTT.